Below are 16 T cell receptor beta chains sequenced from a single sample in a study of PD-1 blockade in classical Hodgkin lymphoma. TCRdb's table, derived via immunoSEQ multiplex PCR, lists solely in-frame clones and lacks some. Among 25,000 to 40,000 clones listed, approximately 65% were seen once. Time point denoted: cycle 4 day 1 (C4D1), after 6 weeks of nivolumab. Each of the patients experienced relapse following autologous stem cell transplantation, and their brentuximab vedotin exposure differed. The sample here was peripheral blood mononuclear cells (PBMCs), taken before the fourth cycle of nivolumab. The source of these receptors is a human donor with classical Hodgkin lymphoma.

The chain combines TRBV7-6 with TRBJ1-1; no firm D call. Per the germline V gene, CDR1 is SGHVS and CDR2 is FNYEAQ. Trimming stripped 2 bases from V and 1 base from J, with 5 bases between. The CDR3 is made up of 13 amino acids. This CDR3 is CASSLRGNTEAFF. CDR3 nucleotide sequence: TGTGCCAGCAGCTTACGGGGGAACACTGAAGCTTTCTTT.

The rearrangement joins TRBV5-8 to TRBJ2-7, with D possibly matching TRBD2 (5 bases). This CDR3 spans 15 amino acids. Trimming stripped 0 bases from V and 3 bases from J, with 13 bases between. The germline V gene encodes CDR1 SGHTS and CDR2 YDEGEE. As DNA, the CDR3 is TGTGCCAGCAGCTTGGCCGGCGCCGGGGTCTACGAGCAGTACTTC. Translated: CASSLAGAGVYEQYF.

The genes are TRBV18 and TRBJ2-3; TRBD1 aligns across 8 bases. V dropped 1 base and J dropped 6; count of bases not matched to a gene: 6. Germline-derived CDR1 and CDR2 are KGHSH and LQKENI. The CDR3 sequence is 15 residues long. Here the CDR3 reads CASSPRQGAGDTQYF. CDR3 coding DNA: TGTGCCAGCTCACCACGGCAGGGGGCAGGTGATACGCAGTATTTT.

V is TRBV19 and J is TRBJ2-1, with D possibly being TRBD1 (6 bases). CDR1 and CDR2 (germline): LNHDA, SQIVND (reference sequence). The CDR3 has 15 residues. Trimming stripped 8 bases from V and 0 bases from J, with 14 bases between. The CDR3 region has the DNA TGTGCCAGTTCTACCACAGGGTCCTCCTACAATGAGCAGTTCTTC. Translating gives CASSTTGSSYNEQFF.

This clone was seen only a few times. The chain couples TRBV27 to TRBJ1-3; TRBD1 aligns across 8 bases. CDR3 length: 13 residues. CDR1 is MNHEY and CDR2 is SMNVEV in the germline V gene (reference sequence). V was clipped by 7 bases and J by 3 bases; unmatched bases: 2. The chain's CDR3 is CASTTGVGNTIYF. CDR3 coding DNA: TGTGCCAGCACGACAGGGGTTGGAAACACCATATATTTT.

The chain recombines TRBV6-1 with TRBJ1-3; D ambiguous. The V end was cut by 4 bases, the J end by 2 bases, with 6 bases between. Germline CDR1 is MNHNS and CDR2 is SASEGT. The CDR3 loop spans 13 amino acids. CDR3 region: CASSGSAGNTIYF. In DNA form, the CDR3 reads TGTGCCAGCAGTGGGTCCGCTGGAAACACCATATATTTT.

The V and J genes are TRBV4-3 and TRBJ1-4, with D tentatively TRBD1 (6 bases). There are 15 residues in the CDR3. The V gene lost 2 bases and the J gene lost 8 bases, with 15 bases spanning the gap. From germline, CDR1 is LGHNA and CDR2 YSLEER. CDR3 protein: CASSQNPGVVEKLFF. Here the CDR3 DNA reads TGCGCCAGCAGCCAAAACCCAGGGGTAGTGGAAAAACTGTTTTTT.

The V call is TRBV16, the J call TRBJ2-7; D could derive from TRBD1 or TRBD2 (5 bases each). This CDR3 region has 14 residues. The germline V and J ends were trimmed by 3 bases and 2 bases, with 11 bases remaining between them. Germline V gene sequence: CDR1 KGHSY, CDR2 FQNENV. CDR3 nucleotide sequence: TGTGCCAGCAGCCAGGGGACCCCTCCCTACGAGCAGTACTTC. This gives the protein CASSQGTPPYEQYF. The complete variable domain, with remaining parts taken from reference TRBV16 and TRBJ2-7, reads GEEVAQTPKHLVRGEGQKAKLYCAPIKGHSYVFWYQQVLKNEFKFLISFQNENVFDETGMPKERFSAKCLPNSPCSLEIQATKLEDSAVYFCASSQGTPPYEQYFGPGTRLTVT.

The V call is TRBV30, the J call TRBJ1-3; D may be TRBD1 (6 bases). The length of the CDR3 is 13 residues. Germline CDR1 reads GTSNPN; CDR2 reads SVGIG (reference sequence). Trimming removed 1 base at V and 2 bases at J, with 6 bases between. CDR3 region: CAWSGQAGNTIYF. CDR3 coding DNA: TGTGCCTGGAGTGGACAGGCTGGAAACACCATATATTTT.

This chain joins TRBV9 and TRBJ2-2; the D call may be TRBD1 or TRBD2 (7 bases each). From germline, CDR1 is SGDLS and CDR2 YYNGEE. The V and J ends lost 1 base and 3 bases respectively, with 13 bases between them. The length of the CDR3 is 16 residues. The DNA of the CDR3 is TGTGCCAGCAGCGTAAGGGGAGGGGGCGACACCGGGGAGCTGTTTTTT. Translation: CASSVRGGGDTGELFF.

The chain links TRBV5-5 to TRBJ2-2, with D possibly TRBD1 on 6 matching bases. The germline V gene encodes CDR1 SGHKS and CDR2 YYEKEE (reference sequence). Trimming took off 4 bases at V and 9 bases at J, with 13 bases between the two ends. This CDR3 contains 13 residues. The CDR3 region has the DNA TGTGCCAGCAGCGAGAGAGGACAGTGGGAGCTGTTTTTT. It codes for CASSERGQWELFF.

This clone is a singleton in its sample. The chain joins TRBV29-1 to TRBJ2-3; tentatively, D is TRBD1 (6 bases). With 4 bases removed from V and 6 bases from J, the gap between germline ends came to 20 bases. The CDR3 is 15 residues long. Germline V CDR1 and CDR2: SQVTM, ANQGSEA. The CDR3 spells CSVAGDTSLRDTQYF. CDR3 coding DNA: TGCAGCGTTGCTGGGGACACGTCCCTTAGGGATACGCAGTATTTT.

This clone was picked up a small number of times. The chain couples TRBV10-1 to TRBJ1-6; D is perhaps TRBD1 (6 bases). In germline, CDR1 is WNHNN, CDR2 SYGVQD (reference sequence). The germline V and J ends were trimmed by 9 bases and 0 bases, with 24 bases remaining between them. This CDR3 contains 19 residues. CDR3 DNA sequence: TGCGCCAGGAGATCTACCGGGACAAAACCCAGCTCCTATAATTCACCCCTCCACTTT. Its protein is CARRSTGTKPSSYNSPLHF.

This rearrangement joins TRBV7-2 to TRBJ1-1, with D hard to call. The V and J ends lost 2 bases and 8 bases respectively, with 9 bases between them. Germline assignment: CDR1 SGHTA and CDR2 FQGNSA. This CDR3 region has 12 residues. CDR3 loop: CASSLWPEEAFF. CDR3 in DNA: TGTGCCAGCAGCTTATGGCCGGAGGAAGCTTTCTTT.

This clone was seen more than once but under ten times. J is TRBJ2-7 and V is TRBV7-8; unclear D gene. V dropped 5 bases and J dropped 1 base, with 12 bases sitting between them. This CDR3 has 14 residues. Germline V gene data show CDR1 as SGHVS and CDR2 as FQNEAQ. CDR3 sequence: CASSPLIRSYEQYF. CDR3 coding DNA: TGTGCCAGCAGCCCACTTATAAGATCCTACGAGCAGTACTTC.

The rearrangement uses TRBV5-4 and TRBJ2-7, with D perhaps TRBD1 (6 bases). There are 16 residues in the CDR3. The V end lost 4 bases, the J end lost 2 bases, and 19 bases lay between the germline ends. Germline V gene data show CDR1 as SGHNT and CDR2 as YYREEE (reference sequence). The DNA for the CDR3 is TGTGCCAGCAGCCCCCCGGGACACTTGGCGCCCTACGAGCAGTACTTC. Its translation: CASSPPGHLAPYEQYF.